The clone carrying this T cell receptor beta chain was picked up many times. The antigen is undetermined. The entry originates in a study of T cells after yellow fever vaccination. Study results and caveats: Just a small share of clonotypes turned up in the CD4 compartment as well as the CD8 compartment. Booster sampling recovered most clones from primary vaccination (approximately 96% CD4, around 88% CD8).

5'RACE template switching generated TCR cDNA, adding a universal primer site and UMIs. TCRdb re-derived calls from the 5' RACE reads in MiXCR, one entry per CDR3 protein. This table has a few hundred thousand distinct CDR3 sequences, around 5.2% appearing once. Germline-derived CDR1 and CDR2 are WSHSY and SAAADI. The V and J ends lost 6 bases and 6 bases respectively, with 11 bases between them. There are 12 residues in the CDR3. J is TRBJ1-1 and V is TRBV10-2; D remains ambiguous. The receptor was isolated from a man aged 18 to 30 who received the YFV17D yellow fever vaccine. The material sequenced was CD4+ T cells sorted from PBMCs, taken on the day of the yellow fever booster vaccination. CDR3 protein: CASSLPGAEAFF. CDR3 coding DNA: TGCGCCAGCAGCCTCCCGGGCGCTGAAGCTTTCTTT.